These 14 T cell receptor beta chains share one sample of origin, sequenced in a study of blood T cell repertoires in COVID-19. Data came from immunoSEQ multiplex PCR; TCRdb stores just in-frame clones and leaves some out. The sample has 70,000 to 95,000 clones; roughly 88% are singletons. Sequenced sample: peripheral blood. The receptor set was obtained from a woman of 80 years or more with acute or convalescent COVID-19.

V gene TRBV19 combines with J gene TRBJ2-7, with TRBD2 identical over 13 bases. CDR1 and CDR2 (germline): LNHDA, SQIVND (reference sequence). The CDR3 length is 16 residues. V shed 3 bases and J 2 bases; nucleotides not matched to a gene: 4. CDR3 coding DNA: TGTGCCAGTAGTATTACTAGCGGGAGGGACCCCTACGAGCAGTACTTC. It translates to CASSITSGRDPYEQYF.

The V and J genes are TRBV2 and TRBJ2-3; the match to TRBD2 covers 7 bases. Per the germline V gene, CDR1 is SNHLY and CDR2 is FYNNEI. The V segment lost 3 bases and the J segment 1 base; nucleotides outside the gene matches: 1. The CDR3 extends over 14 amino acids. CDR3 bases: TGTGCCAGCAGTGACCGGGAGGGCACAGATACGCAGTATTTT. It encodes CASSDREGTDTQYF.

The chain couples TRBV7-9 to TRBJ2-2, with D uncertain. Germline V gene lookup returns CDR1 SEHNR and CDR2 FQNEAQ (reference sequence). The CDR3 length is 15 residues. V was trimmed by 6 bases and J by 4 bases, leaving 15 bases between them. In nucleotides, the CDR3 is TGTGCCAGCAGTGTAAGAGGAAGAGCCACCGGGGAGCTGTTTTTT. It translates to CASSVRGRATGELFF.

As to this clone: Other nucleotide sequences from this sample produce the same CDR3. V gene TRBV9 combines with J gene TRBJ2-1; 8 nucleotides line up with TRBD2. The J segment lost 6 bases and the V segment lost 0 bases, leaving 2 bases of the junction unmatched. Germline loops: CDR1 SGDLS, CDR2 YYNGEE. There are 14 residues in the CDR3. CDR3 residues: CASSVEAGGNEQFF. The CDR3 coding sequence is TGTGCCAGCAGCGTAGAGGCGGGGGGCAATGAGCAGTTCTTC. The full variable domain, rest sourced from reference TRBV9 and TRBJ2-1, is DSGVTQTPKHLITATGQRVTLRCSPRSGDLSVYWYQQSLDQGLQFLIQYYNGEERAKGNILERFSAQQFPDLHSELNLSSLELGDSALYFCASSVEAGGNEQFFGPGTRLTVL.

The genes are TRBV7-9 and TRBJ2-3, with a possible D match to TRBD2 (5 bases). The CDR3 totals 14 residues. Germline CDR1 and CDR2: SEHNR and FQNEAQ (reference sequence). With 5 bases removed from V and 7 bases from J, the gap between germline ends came to 16 bases. CDR3 in amino acids: CASSRLDRGNTQYF. The DNA for the CDR3 is TGTGCCAGCAGCCGACTCGATAGAGGGAATACGCAGTATTTT.

The chain employs TRBV3-1 (or the pseudogene TRBV3-2) and TRBJ1-2, with 7 bases identical to TRBD1. The V gene end was trimmed by 4 bases and the J gene end by 2 bases; junction bases not matched to a gene: 4. This CDR3 has 14 residues. The V gene's germline CDR1 is LGHDT and CDR2 YNNKEL (reference sequence). The CDR3 DNA reads as TGTGCCAGCAGCCTAGTCAGGGGGAACTATGGCTACACCTTC. Amino acids: CASSLVRGNYGYTF.

V gene TRBV7-9 combines with J gene TRBJ2-3; tentative D call: TRBD2 (6 bases). Germline-derived CDR1 and CDR2 are SEHNR and FQNEAQ (reference sequence). The CDR3 spans 16 residues. Trimming pared 5 bases from V and 0 bases from J, leaving 15 bases between. CDR3 bases: TGTGCCAGCAGCCCGCGGGGCCAAAGAAGCACAGATACGCAGTATTTT. This translates into CASSPRGQRSTDTQYF.

The chain is built from TRBV12-3 or TRBV12-4 and TRBJ2-7, with D unresolved. The CDR3 sequence is 12 residues long. V lost 3 bases and J 6 bases, leaving 9 bases between the germline ends. DNA for the CDR3: TGTGCCAGCAGTTTTAACTACGCCGAGCAGTACTTC. It translates to CASSFNYAEQYF.

The V call is TRBV29-1, the J call TRBJ1-6; D ambiguous. The germline V gene encodes CDR1 SQVTM and CDR2 ANQGSEA. V was cut by 4 bases and J by 7 bases, with 11 bases left in between. The CDR3 covers 13 residues. This CDR3 reads CSVAWASNSPLHF. The CDR3 coding sequence is TGCAGCGTTGCCTGGGCGTCGAATTCACCCCTCCACTTT.

This chain links TRBV7-2 with TRBJ1-5, with D perhaps TRBD1 (5 bases). Trimming shortened V by 5 bases and J by 0 bases, and 14 bases separated the two germline ends. The CDR3 loop spans 16 amino acids. Germline V gives CDR1 SGHTA, CDR2 FQGNSA. The DNA for the CDR3 is TGTGCCAGCAGCCCCCTAACAGGAGCTAGCAATCAGCCCCAGCATTTT. Encoded protein: CASSPLTGASNQPQHF.

V usage is TRBV5-1 and J usage is TRBJ1-1; 7 bases match TRBD1. The CDR3 totals 17 residues. With 1 base clipped from V and 3 bases from J, the junction kept 12 bases outside the gene matches. The germline V gene has CDR1 SGHRS and CDR2 YFSETQ. CDR3 in amino acids: CASSLQGGGNLYTEAFF. As DNA, the CDR3 is TGCGCCAGCAGCTTGCAAGGGGGCGGCAACCTTTACACTGAAGCTTTCTTT. Supplemented by reference TRBV5-1 and TRBJ1-1, the full variable domain reads KAGVTQTPRYLIKTRGQQVTLSCSPISGHRSVSWYQQTPGQGLQFLFEYFSETQRNKGNFPGRFSGRQFSNSRSEMNVSTLELGDSALYLCASSLQGGGNLYTEAFFGQGTRLTVV.

The genes are TRBV3-1 (or the pseudogene TRBV3-2) and TRBJ1-2; 9 bases are a match to TRBD1. The CDR3 runs to 13 residues. The V and J ends lost 0 bases and 7 bases, in that order; junction bases with no gene match: 0. CDR1 is LGHDT and CDR2 is YNNKEL in the germline V gene (reference sequence). The CDR3 region has the DNA TGTGCCAGCAGCCAAGAGGACAGGGGTGGCTACACCTTC. It encodes CASSQEDRGGYTF.

This chain joins TRBV12-3 or TRBV12-4 and TRBJ2-5; D gene ambiguous. This CDR3 region has 13 residues. V shed 1 base and J shed 2 bases, with 5 bases lying between them. The CDR3 DNA sequence: TGTGCCAGCAGTTTAGGCGCTCAAGAGACCCAGTACTTC. Translation gives CASSLGAQETQYF.

J is TRBJ2-5 and V is TRBV7-9; a weak D match, TRBD1 (5 bases). Germline values: CDR1 SEHNR, CDR2 FQNEAQ (reference sequence). The CDR3 is 15 residues long. The V end was cut by 1 base, the J end by 5 bases, with 14 bases between. The CDR3 DNA reads as TGTGCCAGCAGCTTAGGCCAAATAGGGGCCGAGACCCAGTACTTC. It codes for CASSLGQIGAETQYF.